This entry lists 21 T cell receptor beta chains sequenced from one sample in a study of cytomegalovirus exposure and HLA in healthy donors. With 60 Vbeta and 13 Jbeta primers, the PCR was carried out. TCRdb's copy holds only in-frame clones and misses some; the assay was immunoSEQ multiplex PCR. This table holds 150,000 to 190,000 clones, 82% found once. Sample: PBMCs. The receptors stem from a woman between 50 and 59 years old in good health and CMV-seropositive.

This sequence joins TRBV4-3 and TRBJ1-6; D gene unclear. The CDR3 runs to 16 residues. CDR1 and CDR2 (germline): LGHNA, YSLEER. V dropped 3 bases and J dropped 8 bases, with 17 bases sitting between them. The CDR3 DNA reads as TGCGCCAGCAGCCACAACCGGGCGACGAGGGATTCACCCCTCCACTTT. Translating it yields CASSHNRATRDSPLHF.

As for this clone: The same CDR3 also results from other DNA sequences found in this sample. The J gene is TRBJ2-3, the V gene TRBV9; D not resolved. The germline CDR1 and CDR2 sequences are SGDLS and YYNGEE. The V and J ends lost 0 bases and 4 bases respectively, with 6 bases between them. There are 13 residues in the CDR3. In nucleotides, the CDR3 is TGTGCCAGCAGCGTAGCTGTCGCAGATACGCAGTATTTT. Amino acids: CASSVAVADTQYF.

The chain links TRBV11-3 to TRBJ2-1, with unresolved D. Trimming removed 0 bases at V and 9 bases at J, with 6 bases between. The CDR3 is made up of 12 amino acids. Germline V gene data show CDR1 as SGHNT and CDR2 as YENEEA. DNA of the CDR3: TGTGCCAGCAGCTTAGAACCCAGTGAGCAGTTCTTC. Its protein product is CASSLEPSEQFF. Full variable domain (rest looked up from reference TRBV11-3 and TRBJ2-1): EAGVVQSPRYKIIEKKQPVAFWCNPISGHNTLYWYLQNLGQGPELLIRYENEEAVDDSQLPKDRFSAERLKGVDSTLKIQPAELGDSAVYLCASSLEPSEQFFGPGTRLTVL.

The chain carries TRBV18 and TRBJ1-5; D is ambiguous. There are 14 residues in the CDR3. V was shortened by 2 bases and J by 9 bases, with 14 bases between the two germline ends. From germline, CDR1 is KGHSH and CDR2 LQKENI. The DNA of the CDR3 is TGTGCCAGCTCACCATCGGTTTTCGAAGCGCCCCAGCATTTT. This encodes CASSPSVFEAPQHF.

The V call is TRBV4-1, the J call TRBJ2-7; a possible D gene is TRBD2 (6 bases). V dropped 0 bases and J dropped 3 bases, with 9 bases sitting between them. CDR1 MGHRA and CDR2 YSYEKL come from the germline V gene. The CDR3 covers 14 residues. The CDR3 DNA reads TGCGCCAGCAGCCAAGATCTGCGGGACTACGAGCAGTACTTC. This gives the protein CASSQDLRDYEQYF.

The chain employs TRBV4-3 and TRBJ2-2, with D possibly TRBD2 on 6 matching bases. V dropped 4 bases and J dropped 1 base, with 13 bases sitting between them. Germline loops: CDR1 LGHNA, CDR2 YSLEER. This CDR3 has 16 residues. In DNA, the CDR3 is TGCGCCAGCAGCCCCCAGATTAGCGGGAACACCGGGGAGCTGTTTTTT. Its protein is CASSPQISGNTGELFF.

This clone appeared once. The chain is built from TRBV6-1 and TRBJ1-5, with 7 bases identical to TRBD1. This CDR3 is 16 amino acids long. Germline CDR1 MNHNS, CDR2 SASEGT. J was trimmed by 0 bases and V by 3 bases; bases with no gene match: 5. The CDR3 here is CASSDKTGNSNQPQHF. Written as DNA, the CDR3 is TGTGCCAGCAGTGATAAGACAGGGAATAGCAATCAGCCCCAGCATTTT.

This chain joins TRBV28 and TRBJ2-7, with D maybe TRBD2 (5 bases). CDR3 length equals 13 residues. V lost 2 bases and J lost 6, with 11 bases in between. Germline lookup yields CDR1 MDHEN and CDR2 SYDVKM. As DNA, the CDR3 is TGTGCCAGCAGTTTACAACCGGGGTTCGAGCAGTACTTC. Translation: CASSLQPGFEQYF.

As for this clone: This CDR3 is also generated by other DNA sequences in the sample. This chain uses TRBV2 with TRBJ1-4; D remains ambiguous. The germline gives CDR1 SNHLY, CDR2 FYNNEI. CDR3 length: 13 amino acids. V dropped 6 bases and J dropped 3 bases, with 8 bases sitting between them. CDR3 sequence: CASRPGANEKLFF. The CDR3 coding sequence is TGTGCCAGCAGACCCGGGGCTAATGAAAAACTGTTTTTT.

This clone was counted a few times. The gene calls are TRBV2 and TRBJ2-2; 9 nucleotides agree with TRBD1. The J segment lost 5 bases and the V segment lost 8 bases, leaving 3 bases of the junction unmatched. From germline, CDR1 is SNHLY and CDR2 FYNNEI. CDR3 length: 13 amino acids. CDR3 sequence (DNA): TGTGCCAGCGGTGGACAGGGGACCGGGGAGCTGTTTTTT. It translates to CASGGQGTGELFF.

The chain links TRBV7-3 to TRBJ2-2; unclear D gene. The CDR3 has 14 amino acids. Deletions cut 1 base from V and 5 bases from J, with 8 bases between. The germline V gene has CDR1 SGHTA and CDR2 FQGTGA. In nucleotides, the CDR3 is TGTGCCAGCAGCTTAAGTTACGGGACCGGGGAGCTGTTTTTT. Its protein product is CASSLSYGTGELFF.

The CDR3 is CAWRTSGGADEQFF. CDR3 nucleotide sequence: TGTGCCTGGCGTACTAGCGGGGGGGCCGATGAGCAGTTCTTC. This chain links TRBV30 with TRBJ2-1, with TRBD2 matching over 13 bases. Germline loops: CDR1 GTSNPN, CDR2 SVGIG (reference sequence). This CDR3 region has 14 residues. Trimming cost V 5 bases and J 8 bases; bases outside gene matches: 6.

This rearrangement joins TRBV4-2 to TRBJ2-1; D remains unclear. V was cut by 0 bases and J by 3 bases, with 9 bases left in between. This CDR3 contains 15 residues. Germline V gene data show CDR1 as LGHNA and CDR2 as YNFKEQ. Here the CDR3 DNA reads TGTGCCAGCAGCCAAGATCGTAGTAACTACAATGAGCAGTTCTTC. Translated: CASSQDRSNYNEQFF.

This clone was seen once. CDR3 loop: CASSGQNRDEQFF. The CDR3 DNA sequence: TGTGCCAGCAGCGGACAGAATCGGGATGAGCAGTTCTTC. The V call is TRBV7-9, the J call TRBJ2-1; D is perhaps TRBD1 (6 bases). Germline V gene lookup returns CDR1 SEHNR and CDR2 FQNEAQ (reference sequence). Trimming pared 5 bases from V and 8 bases from J, leaving 13 bases between. The CDR3 is 13 amino acids.

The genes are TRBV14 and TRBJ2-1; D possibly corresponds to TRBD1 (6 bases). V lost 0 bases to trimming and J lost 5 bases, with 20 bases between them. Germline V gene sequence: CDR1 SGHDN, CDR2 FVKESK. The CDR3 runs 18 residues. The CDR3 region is CASSQDQAQGLPHNEQFF. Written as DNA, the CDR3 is TGTGCCAGCAGCCAAGATCAGGCCCAGGGGCTACCTCACAATGAGCAGTTCTTC.

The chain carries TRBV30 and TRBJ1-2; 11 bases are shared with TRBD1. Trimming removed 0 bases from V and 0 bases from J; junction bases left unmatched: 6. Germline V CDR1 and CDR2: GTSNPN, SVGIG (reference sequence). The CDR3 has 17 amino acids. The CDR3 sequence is CAWSVGTGGRANYGYTF. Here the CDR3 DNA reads TGTGCCTGGAGTGTGGGGACAGGGGGTCGGGCTAACTATGGCTACACCTTC.

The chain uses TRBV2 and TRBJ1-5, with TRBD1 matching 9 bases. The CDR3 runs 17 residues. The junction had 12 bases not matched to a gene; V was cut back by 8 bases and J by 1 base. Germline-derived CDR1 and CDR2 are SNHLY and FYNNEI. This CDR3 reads CASGGGQGPLSNQPQHF. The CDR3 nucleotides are TGTGCCAGCGGGGGGGGACAGGGACCCTTAAGCAATCAGCCCCAGCATTTT. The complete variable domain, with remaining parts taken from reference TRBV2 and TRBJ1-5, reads EPEVTQTPSHQVTQMGQEVILRCVPISNHLYFYWYRQILGQKVEFLVSFYNNEISEKSEIFDDQFSVERPDGSNFTLKIRSTKLEDSAMYFCASGGGQGPLSNQPQHFGDGTRLSIL.

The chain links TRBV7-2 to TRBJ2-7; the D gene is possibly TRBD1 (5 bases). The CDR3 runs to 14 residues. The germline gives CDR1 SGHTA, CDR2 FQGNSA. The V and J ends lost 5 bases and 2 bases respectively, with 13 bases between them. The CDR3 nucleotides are TGTGCCAGCAGCGCCCTCCAGGGCCCCTACGAGCAGTACTTC. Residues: CASSALQGPYEQYF.

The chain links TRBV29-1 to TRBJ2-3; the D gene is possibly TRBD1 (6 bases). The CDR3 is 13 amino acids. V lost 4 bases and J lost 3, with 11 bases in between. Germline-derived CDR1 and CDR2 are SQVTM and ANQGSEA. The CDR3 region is CSVVGRGTDTQYF. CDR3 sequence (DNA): TGCAGCGTTGTCGGCAGGGGAACAGATACGCAGTATTTT.

The CDR3 here is CASSQGGDGNTIYF. In DNA form, the CDR3 reads TGTGCCAGCAGCCAAGGGGGGGACGGAAACACCATATATTTT. The chain is built from TRBV9 and TRBJ1-3; possibly TRBD1 for D (6 bases). Per the germline V gene, CDR1 is SGDLS and CDR2 is YYNGEE. CDR3 length: 14 amino acids. Trimming removed 4 bases from V and 4 bases from J, with 12 bases in between.

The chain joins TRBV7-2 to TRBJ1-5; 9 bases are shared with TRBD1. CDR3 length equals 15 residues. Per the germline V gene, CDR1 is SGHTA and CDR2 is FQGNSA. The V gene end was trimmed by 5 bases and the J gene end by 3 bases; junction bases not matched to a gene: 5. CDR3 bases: TGTGCCAGCAGCCCTCGGACAGGGGTCAATCAGCCCCAGCATTTT. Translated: CASSPRTGVNQPQHF.